A selection of T cell receptor beta chains follows, all from one sample in a study of CD8+CD57+ T cells in acquired aplastic anemia. TCRdb called the reads again in MiXCR, with one record for every CDR3 protein. Of 310,000 or so distinct CDR3 sequences listed, under 60% are singletons. Specimen: sorted CD4+, CD8+, or CD8+CD57+ T cells (not recorded which) from PBMCs. The receptors come from a human donor with aplastic anemia. Each CDR3 is given with its conserved first and last residue. Fields, in order: CDR3 protein, J gene, V gene, clone size. Not all rows give a size; the values are once, few, many and, for expanded clones, a class.

cdr3_aa: CSALGGTGGIEQYF; j_call: TRBJ2-7; v_call: TRBV20-1; clone_size: few
cdr3_aa: CATSDKRLTEAFF; j_call: TRBJ1-1; v_call: TRBV24-1; clone_size: .
cdr3_aa: CAISGSGGETQYF; j_call: TRBJ2-5; v_call: TRBV24-1; clone_size: .
cdr3_aa: CASSYSRDLFSGELFF; j_call: TRBJ2-2; v_call: TRBV6-5; clone_size: many
cdr3_aa: CASSFSQGFGETQYF; j_call: TRBJ2-5; v_call: TRBV11-2; clone_size: many
cdr3_aa: CASSLKTGRGNTIYF; j_call: TRBJ1-3; v_call: TRBV12-3/TRBV12-4; clone_size: .
cdr3_aa: CASTAGAKNSPLHF; j_call: TRBJ1-6; v_call: TRBV19; clone_size: .
cdr3_aa: CSAQGGGYEQYF; j_call: TRBJ2-7; v_call: TRBV29-1; clone_size: many
cdr3_aa: CATSRVVGVEQYF; j_call: TRBJ2-7; v_call: TRBV15; clone_size: .
cdr3_aa: CASSDKGRAEAFF; j_call: TRBJ1-1; v_call: TRBV6-1; clone_size: many
cdr3_aa: CASSLTSGHNNEQFF; j_call: TRBJ2-1; v_call: TRBV7-2; clone_size: .
cdr3_aa: CASSTRTGWVGTEAFF; j_call: TRBJ1-1; v_call: TRBV27; clone_size: .
cdr3_aa: CASSLPQGWAEAFF; j_call: TRBJ1-1; v_call: TRBV7-2; clone_size: .
cdr3_aa: CAISEPRVWGNIQYF; j_call: TRBJ2-4; v_call: TRBV10-3; clone_size: once
cdr3_aa: CASNLGQTGNTIYF; j_call: TRBJ1-3; v_call: TRBV7-8; clone_size: many
cdr3_aa: CASTGGGGRLEQYF; j_call: TRBJ2-7; v_call: TRBV12-3/TRBV12-4; clone_size: .
cdr3_aa: CASSSVAGGPYEQYF; j_call: TRBJ2-7; v_call: TRBV7-2; clone_size: .
cdr3_aa: CSASEYEQYF; j_call: TRBJ2-7; v_call: TRBV20-1; clone_size: .
cdr3_aa: CASSEAGTEAFF; j_call: TRBJ1-1; v_call: TRBV3-1; clone_size: many
cdr3_aa: CASSLDGTSGVYEQYF; j_call: TRBJ2-7; v_call: TRBV7-2; clone_size: .
cdr3_aa: CSLEGGPRELFF; j_call: TRBJ2-2; v_call: TRBV29-1; clone_size: once
cdr3_aa: CASSLTLAGGDNEQFF; j_call: TRBJ2-1; v_call: TRBV5-1; clone_size: .
cdr3_aa: CSVQGNTGELFF; j_call: TRBJ2-2; v_call: TRBV29-1; clone_size: few
cdr3_aa: CATSDPTGGKETQYF; j_call: TRBJ2-5; v_call: TRBV24-1; clone_size: .
cdr3_aa: CSAPWSRDNEQFF; j_call: TRBJ2-1; v_call: TRBV20-1; clone_size: .
cdr3_aa: CASSPGRGGGNEQFF; j_call: TRBJ2-1; v_call: TRBV7-9; clone_size: .
cdr3_aa: CASSERSSMGQGIDGYTF; j_call: TRBJ1-2; v_call: TRBV2; clone_size: .
cdr3_aa: CASSPKQGGYNEQFF; j_call: TRBJ2-1; v_call: TRBV7-3; clone_size: .
cdr3_aa: CSVDSLGNEQFF; j_call: TRBJ2-1; v_call: TRBV29-1; clone_size: many
cdr3_aa: CASSQRLIDEQFF; j_call: TRBJ2-1; v_call: TRBV14; clone_size: .
cdr3_aa: CASSSAGGGGYEQYF; j_call: TRBJ2-7; v_call: TRBV7-3; clone_size: many
cdr3_aa: CASSLNGGASYEQYF; j_call: TRBJ2-7; v_call: TRBV27; clone_size: .
cdr3_aa: CASSFARQETQYF; j_call: TRBJ2-5; v_call: TRBV7-6; clone_size: few
cdr3_aa: CASSLGVAGYEQYF; j_call: TRBJ2-7; v_call: TRBV9; clone_size: .
cdr3_aa: CASGEGDRGTDTQYF; j_call: TRBJ2-3; v_call: TRBV5-8; clone_size: .
cdr3_aa: CASSLLARETQYF; j_call: TRBJ2-5; v_call: TRBV5-1; clone_size: many
cdr3_aa: CASSAPGQGRNEQYF; j_call: TRBJ2-7; v_call: TRBV9; clone_size: many
cdr3_aa: CASTRSRRGKGETQYF; j_call: TRBJ2-5; v_call: TRBV7-9; clone_size: .
cdr3_aa: CSARDKRESTDTQYF; j_call: TRBJ2-3; v_call: TRBV20-1; clone_size: once
cdr3_aa: CATSDGTRNLNTQYF; j_call: TRBJ2-3; v_call: TRBV24-1; clone_size: few
cdr3_aa: CASGLSGTFLSGANVLTF; j_call: TRBJ2-6; v_call: TRBV5-1; clone_size: many
cdr3_aa: CASSVASSGYWEQYF; j_call: TRBJ2-7; v_call: TRBV9; clone_size: many
cdr3_aa: CASSVVMGARTEAFF; j_call: TRBJ1-1; v_call: TRBV5-4; clone_size: .
cdr3_aa: CASSFGQGWTYEQYF; j_call: TRBJ2-7; v_call: TRBV7-9; clone_size: .
cdr3_aa: CASSRGTVNEKLFF; j_call: TRBJ1-4; v_call: TRBV12-3/TRBV12-4; clone_size: many
cdr3_aa: CATSQDGSTDTQYF; j_call: TRBJ2-3; v_call: TRBV24-1; clone_size: .
cdr3_aa: CASRPPGQLNYGYTF; j_call: TRBJ1-2; v_call: TRBV7-6; clone_size: .
cdr3_aa: CSAKRGTIYGYTF; j_call: TRBJ1-2; v_call: TRBV20-1; clone_size: .
cdr3_aa: CASSVASGGGSPLHF; j_call: TRBJ1-6; v_call: TRBV9; clone_size: .
cdr3_aa: CASSLRWGGSSGNTIYF; j_call: TRBJ1-3; v_call: TRBV9; clone_size: many
cdr3_aa: CATGTGAKLMNTEAFF; j_call: TRBJ1-1; v_call: TRBV19; clone_size: .
cdr3_aa: CASSPSQGVDYEQYF; j_call: TRBJ2-7; v_call: TRBV7-9; clone_size: .
cdr3_aa: CATSWSVANVLTF; j_call: TRBJ2-6; v_call: TRBV24-1; clone_size: .
cdr3_aa: CASKGQDSYEQYF; j_call: TRBJ2-7; v_call: TRBV2; clone_size: .
cdr3_aa: CASSTRREDEQYF; j_call: TRBJ2-7; v_call: TRBV19; clone_size: .
cdr3_aa: CSATRQGRADTQYF; j_call: TRBJ2-3; v_call: TRBV20-1; clone_size: once
cdr3_aa: CASSGGQRDTEAFF; j_call: TRBJ1-1; v_call: TRBV9; clone_size: .
cdr3_aa: CASSDLTGDGYTF; j_call: TRBJ1-2; v_call: TRBV10-1; clone_size: .
cdr3_aa: CSVEETDTQYF; j_call: TRBJ2-3; v_call: TRBV29-1; clone_size: .
cdr3_aa: CATSRDRPTSGSAGEQYF; j_call: TRBJ2-7; v_call: TRBV15; clone_size: few